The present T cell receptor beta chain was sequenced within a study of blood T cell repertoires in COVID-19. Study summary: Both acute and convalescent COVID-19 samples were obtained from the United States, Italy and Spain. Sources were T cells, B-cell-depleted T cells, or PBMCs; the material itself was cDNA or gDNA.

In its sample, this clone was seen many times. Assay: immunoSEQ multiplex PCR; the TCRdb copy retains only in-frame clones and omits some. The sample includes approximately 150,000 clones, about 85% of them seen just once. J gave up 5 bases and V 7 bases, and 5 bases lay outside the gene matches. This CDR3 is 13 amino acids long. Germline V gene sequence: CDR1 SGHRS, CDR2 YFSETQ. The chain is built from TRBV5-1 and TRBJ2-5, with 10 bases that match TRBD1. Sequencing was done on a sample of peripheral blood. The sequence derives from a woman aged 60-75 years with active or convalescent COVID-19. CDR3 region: CASRGQGRETQYF. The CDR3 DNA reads TGCGCCAGCCGGGGACAGGGGAGGGAGACCCAGTACTTC. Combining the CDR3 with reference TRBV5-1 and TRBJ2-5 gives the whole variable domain KAGVTQTPRYLIKTRGQQVTLSCSPISGHRSVSWYQQTPGQGLQFLFEYFSETQRNKGNFPGRFSGRQFSNSRSEMNVSTLELGDSALYLCASRGQGRETQYFGPGTRLLVL.